This T cell receptor beta chain was found in a study of TIL therapy for anti-PD-1-resistant metastatic lung cancer (dated by TCRdb to 2020 to 2022). Regarding the complete study: Tumors were harvested prior to any PD-1/PD-L1 blockade, after which nivolumab was administered to patients, and lymphodepletion, expanded TIL infusion and IL-2 were given to patients who progressed. A median age of approximately 50 years (range about 35-85) and a median tumor PD-L1 proportion score of about 5.4% were recorded among enrolled patients. The cohort was predominantly lung adenocarcinoma, with a handful of EGFR-mutant and two ALK-rearranged tumors, and half of patients were current or former smokers. Across the cohort, whole-exome sequencing showed a median non-synonymous tumor mutation burden of more than 1.3 mutations per megabase. Clonotypes were tracked across tumor, expanded TIL product and serial blood samples by T cell receptor beta sequencing of tumor and peripheral blood. Broader findings and caveats from the paper: The cohort was highly selected, with more treatment-naive, never-smoker and oncogene-addicted patients than typical, limiting generalizability. The baseline peripheral repertoire was partially replaced by infused TIL clonotypes, which then decayed over months, and persistence showed no apparent association with response. The study protocol defined all tumor marker inferences as exploratory.

The germline V gene yields SGDLS for CDR1 and YYNGEE for CDR2. The junction carries 15 bases between V and J, which are trimmed by 9 bases and 11 bases respectively. The CDR3 numbers 10 residues from cysteine through phenylalanine. Of all the DNA, just the CDR3 is kept, 30 bases in frame from base 1. TCR beta CDR3 regions were amplified from genomic DNA with the immunoSEQ v3 hsTCRB kit using bias-controlled multiplex PCR. TCR libraries were sequenced on an Illumina NextSeq 500 to some 2 million read pairs for survey level or 5-6 million for deep level. As for the original processing: Clonality was reported by immunoSEQ Analyzer software, which also assigned V, D and J genes and filtered out non-productive sequences. Repertoires of infused TIL and blood were compared using productive Simpson clonality and the Morisita overlap index of productive TRB rearrangements. Absolute clonotype counts in blood were estimated by multiplying the lymphocyte count by the CD3+ fraction and by the productive frequency of the clone. The immuneACCESS repertoire file appears here via TCRdb, limited to in-frame rearrangements. These files lack a portion of the clones; in checked studies, under half of the deficit traces to unresolved V genes, and the cause of the others is not known. V, J and clone size are taken as reported in that table, and D and trimming were inferred from the DNA itself. The sample yields 45,000 to 75,000 clones; over 75% were counted once. The ten largest clones add up to 2.5% to 3% of the sample.

The sample's time point label is to be understood as: pre-treatment sample, taken before nivolumab and TIL therapy. Adults with stage 4 NSCLC were enrolled in a dual-center phase I trial from late 2017 to early 2020. The samples were obtained from a phase I trial that was single-arm and open-label and tested tumor-infiltrating lymphocyte therapy combined with nivolumab in advanced non-small cell lung cancer. Blood mononuclear cells from EDTA tubes were separated on a Ficoll gradient and snap-frozen as pellets, and DNA was extracted from the cells using a Qiagen mini-prep kit. To note about this clone: Its antigen target is currently unknown. No much larger clone exists at a distance of one base, and base qualities are not known.

The sample was blood, taken at baseline. The receptor chain draws on TRBV9 and TRBJ2-7; TRBD2 is perhaps the D gene, given 5 matching bases. This TCR was sampled from a person between 25 and 80 years old with non-small cell lung cancer. The CDR3 here reads CATGAEAEYF. The DNA sequence is as follows: TGTGCCACCGGCGCGGAGGCGGAGTACTTC.